The 17 T cell receptor beta chains given below trace back to one sample, sequenced in a study of OX40 agonist ivuxolimab in advanced cancers. The protocol was immunoSEQ multiplex PCR, while the TCRdb copy is restricted to in-frame clones and leaves out a portion. The table lists around 55,000 clones, approximately 86% of them singletons, with about 13% in the top ten. The sequencing here drew on CD4+ or CD8+ T cells sorted from blood, taken in a trial of the OX40 agonist ivuxolimab. The receptors originated from an adult with an advanced solid tumor such as melanoma, head and neck, liver or kidney cancer.

This rearrangement joins TRBV19 to TRBJ1-1, with 7 bases matching TRBD1. CDR3 length: 16 residues. CDR1 and CDR2 (germline): LNHDA, SQIVND (reference sequence). The V and J ends lost 3 bases and 0 bases, in that order; junction bases with no gene match: 7. The CDR3 loop reads CASSIGTAFVNTEAFF. The CDR3 nucleotides are TGTGCCAGTAGTATCGGGACAGCCTTCGTGAACACTGAAGCTTTCTTT.

The chain employs TRBV6-5 and TRBJ1-5; D remains unclear. The CDR3 sequence is 13 residues long. The V gene lost 5 bases and the J gene lost 3 bases, with 8 bases spanning the gap. Per germline, CDR1 MNHEY and CDR2 SVGAGI. The CDR3 protein is CASSRANNQPQHF. CDR3 sequence (DNA): TGTGCCAGCAGTCGGGCAAACAATCAGCCCCAGCATTTT.

The CDR3: CASSAGTSRNTGELFF. The DNA of the CDR3 is TGTGCCAGCAGCGCCGGGACTAGCAGGAACACCGGGGAGCTGTTTTTT. V and J are TRBV5-4 and TRBJ2-2; 9 nucleotides agree with TRBD2. Unmatched junction bases numbered 5, after V lost 4 bases and J lost 1 base. This CDR3 has 16 amino acids. The germline CDR1 and CDR2 sequences are SGHNT and YYREEE (reference sequence).

This chain joins TRBV6-6 and TRBJ2-1; TRBD1 matches at 8 bases. The junction had 6 bases not matched to a gene; V was cut back by 2 bases and J by 6 bases. Germline CDR1 reads MNHNY; CDR2 reads SVGAGI (reference sequence). CDR3 length equals 15 residues. CDR3 amino acids: CASSYEGQGVNEQFF. Written as DNA, the CDR3 is TGTGCCAGCAGTTACGAAGGACAGGGTGTCAATGAGCAGTTCTTC.

This chain connects TRBV10-1 to TRBJ2-5; 8 bases are shared with TRBD1. Germline CDR1 WNHNN, CDR2 SYGVQD (reference sequence). The CDR3 contains 13 residues. Germline trimming cut 5 bases from V and 2 bases from J; bases unmatched to any gene: 1. CDR3 nucleotide sequence: TGCGCCAGCAGTAGGACAGGGCAAGAGACCCAGTACTTC. Amino acid sequence: CASSRTGQETQYF.

The V and J genes are TRBV30 and TRBJ2-3; D is uncertain. V dropped 0 bases and J dropped 6 bases, with 7 bases sitting between them. This CDR3 has 12 amino acids. Germline assignment: CDR1 GTSNPN and CDR2 SVGIG (reference sequence). The CDR3 spells CAWSVGWDTQYF. For the CDR3, the DNA is TGTGCCTGGAGTGTTGGGTGGGATACGCAGTATTTT. The variable domain in full, completed from reference TRBV30 and TRBJ2-3, reads SQTIHQWPATLVQPVGSPLSLECTVEGTSNPNLYWYRQAAGRGLQLLFYSVGIGQISSEVPQNLSASRPQDRQFILSSKKLLLSDSGFYLCAWSVGWDTQYFGPGTRLTVL.

The chain carries TRBV29-1 and TRBJ1-1, with 7 positions matching TRBD1. Trimming at V came to 6 bases and at J to 11 bases, leaving 12 bases not matched to a gene. Germline loops: CDR1 SQVTM, CDR2 ANQGSEA. CDR3 length: 12 residues. Here the CDR3 DNA reads TGCAGCGTAGAACAGGGGACCAAGGGTGCTTTCTTT. Amino acids: CSVEQGTKGAFF. Complete variable domain (other parts from reference TRBV29-1 and TRBJ1-1): SAVISQKPSRDICQRGTSLTIQCQVDSQVTMMFWYRQQPGQSLTLIATANQGSEATYESGFVIDKFPISRPNLTFSTLTVSNMSPEDSSIYLCSVEQGTKGAFFGQGTRLTVV.

The rearrangement joins TRBV18 to TRBJ2-7; TRBD2 is a possible D gene (6 bases). This CDR3 is built from 14 residues. Per the germline V gene, CDR1 is KGHSH and CDR2 is LQKENI. With 6 bases removed from V and 3 bases from J, the gap between germline ends came to 15 bases. The DNA for the CDR3 is TGTGCCAGCTCCCCAGGACTACAAAACTACGAGCAGTACTTC. Its translation: CASSPGLQNYEQYF.

The rearrangement uses TRBV27 and TRBJ1-3; no reliable D call. Trimming shortened V by 5 bases and J by 3 bases, and 11 bases separated the two germline ends. CDR1 and CDR2 from the germline V gene are MNHEY and SMNVEV (reference sequence). The CDR3 runs 14 residues. The CDR3 nucleotides are TGTGCCAGCAGTCTTCGGAAAAATGGAAACACCATATATTTT. Protein product: CASSLRKNGNTIYF.

The chain uses TRBV28 and TRBJ1-2; D ambiguous. Germline values: CDR1 MDHEN, CDR2 SYDVKM. The CDR3 length is 12 residues. V shed 8 bases and J shed 4 bases, with 11 bases lying between them. CDR3 amino acids: CASAPSSYGYTF. Here the CDR3 DNA reads TGTGCCAGCGCCCCCTCAAGCTATGGCTACACCTTC.

The chain employs TRBV19 and TRBJ2-1, with D possibly being TRBD2 (6 bases). CDR1 is LNHDA and CDR2 is SQIVND in the germline V gene (reference sequence). The CDR3 contains 14 residues. Trimming shortened V by 4 bases and J by 4 bases, and 11 bases separated the two germline ends. CDR3 amino acids: CASSKVRGYNEQFF. CDR3 in DNA: TGTGCCAGTAGTAAGGTTCGGGGGTACAATGAGCAGTTCTTC. The variable domain in full, completed from reference TRBV19 and TRBJ2-1, reads DGGITQSPKYLFRKEGQNVTLSCEQNLNHDAMYWYRQDPGQGLRLIYYSQIVNDFQKGDIAEGYSVSREKKESFPLTVTSAQKNPTAFYLCASSKVRGYNEQFFGPGTRLTVL.

In this sample, this clone turned up once. The V and J genes are TRBV5-1 and TRBJ2-7; D may match TRBD1 or TRBD2 (5 bases each). Germline-derived CDR1 and CDR2 are SGHRS and YFSETQ. The CDR3 runs 14 residues. The V and J ends lost 4 bases and 2 bases respectively, with 13 bases between them. The CDR3 spells CASSLTGATYEQYF. CDR3 coding DNA: TGCGCCAGCAGCCTAACCGGGGCCACCTACGAGCAGTACTTC.

This chain uses TRBV5-1 with TRBJ2-5, with 13 nucleotides matching TRBD2. This CDR3 spans 17 amino acids. Looked up from germline, CDR1 is SGHRS and CDR2 is YFSETQ. V trimming: 4 bases; J trimming: 5 bases; junction bases outside the gene matches: 11. The CDR3 reads CASSTNPPGLAGETQYF. The CDR3 DNA follows: TGCGCCAGCAGCACAAACCCACCGGGACTAGCGGGGGAGACCCAGTACTTC.

V is TRBV7-2 and J is TRBJ1-5, with D maybe TRBD1 (6 bases). Germline V gives CDR1 SGHTA, CDR2 FQGNSA. CDR3 size: 14 residues. V lost 5 bases and J 9 bases, leaving 17 bases between the germline ends. The CDR3 reads CASSNQGGGVPQHF. CDR3 DNA: TGTGCCAGCAGCAACCAGGGAGGGGGGGTGCCCCAGCATTTT.

There are a few counts of this clone. V gene TRBV7-6 combines with J gene TRBJ1-1, with D tentatively TRBD1 (5 bases). The germline gives CDR1 SGHVS, CDR2 FNYEAQ. V lost 5 bases and J 1 base, leaving 8 bases between the germline ends. The CDR3 is made up of 13 amino acids. The CDR3 sequence: CASSLQENTEAFF. The DNA for the CDR3 is TGTGCCAGCAGCCTACAGGAGAACACTGAAGCTTTCTTT.

The chain is built from TRBV15 and TRBJ2-3; 9 bases map to TRBD2. The CDR3 covers 21 residues. CDR1 is LNHNV and CDR2 is YYDKDF in the germline V gene (reference sequence). The V segment lost 0 bases and the J segment 6 bases; nucleotides outside the gene matches: 22. The CDR3 here is CATSRDLGRTSGPLRRDTQYF. CDR3 bases: TGTGCCACCAGCAGAGATCTGGGGAGAACTAGCGGGCCACTACGTCGGGATACGCAGTATTTT.

The chain carries TRBV2 and TRBJ2-7; 7 bases match TRBD1. Per germline, CDR1 SNHLY and CDR2 FYNNEI. The J segment lost 3 bases and the V segment lost 3 bases, leaving 5 bases of the junction unmatched. The CDR3 covers 14 residues. CDR3 residues: CASSDRGFGYEQYF. The CDR3 DNA is TGTGCCAGCAGTGACAGGGGGTTTGGCTACGAGCAGTACTTC.